A single sample is the source of the 32 T cell receptor beta chains below, sequenced in a study of spatial heterogeneity in lung cancer. Time point described: sample taken at primary tumor resection. Whole RNA obtained from tumor, nontumor lung or frozen PBMC underwent sequencing without sorting. MiXCR was run by TCRdb on the 5' RACE reads, yielding one entry per CDR3 protein. This table has 30,000 to 45,000 distinct CDR3 sequences, roughly 5.6% appearing once. The sequences come from PBMCs, collected at surgery. These receptor sequences come from a female donor with early-stage non-small cell lung cancer.

This clonotype was detected ten times or more. This chain uses TRBV28 with TRBJ2-5; TRBD2 aligns across 9 bases. The CDR3 contains 14 residues. Germline-derived CDR1 and CDR2 are MDHEN and SYDVKM. V gave up 4 bases and J gave up 5 bases; unmatched junction bases: 5. The CDR3 DNA reads TGTGCCAGCAGTTACGGCGGGAGGGCTGAGACCCAGTACTTC. Translated: CASSYGGRAETQYF. The variable domain in full, with the rest retrieved from reference TRBV28 and TRBJ2-5, is DVKVTQSSRYLVKRTGEKVFLECVQDMDHENMFWYRQDPGLGLRLIYFSYDVKMKEKGDIPEGYSVSREKKERFSLILESASTNQTSMYLCASSYGGRAETQYFGPGTRLLVL.

The J gene is TRBJ1-4, the V gene TRBV6-5; TRBD1 agrees at 8 bases. The V gene's germline CDR1 is MNHEY and CDR2 SVGAGI. The CDR3 loop spans 17 amino acids. The V gene end was trimmed by 8 bases and the J gene end by 0 bases; junction bases not matched to a gene: 11. CDR3 loop: CASGGQGRYATNEKLFF. In DNA form, the CDR3 reads TGTGCCAGCGGCGGACAGGGAAGATATGCAACTAATGAAAAACTGTTTTTT.

In this sample, this clonotype turned up many times. The rearrangement joins TRBV5-6 to TRBJ1-2; 9 nucleotides align to TRBD1. Losses at the gene ends were 2 bases for V and 6 bases for J; bases not matched to a gene: 5. CDR1 and CDR2 (germline): SGHDT, YYEEEE. CDR3 size: 14 residues. DNA of the CDR3: TGTGCCAGCAGCTTACCGGGACAGGGTCATGGCTACACCTTC. This encodes CASSLPGQGHGYTF. Based on the CDR3 plus reference TRBV5-6 and TRBJ1-2, the full variable domain is DAGVTQSPTHLIKTRGQQVTLRCSPKSGHDTVSWYQQALGQGPQFIFQYYEEEERQRGNFPDRFSGHQFPNYSSELNVNALLLGDSALYLCASSLPGQGHGYTFGSGTRLTVV.

This clonotype is medium-sized in the sample. J is TRBJ2-1 and V is TRBV10-3; D is uncertain. Trimming shortened V by 4 bases and J by 3 bases, and 10 bases separated the two germline ends. CDR1 is ENHRY, CDR2 SYGVKD, per germline. The CDR3 contains 14 residues. The CDR3, as DNA: TGTGCCATCAGTGCCGACTGGAACTACAATGAGCAGTTCTTC. It specifies CAISADWNYNEQFF.

This clonotype showed up many times. The chain uses TRBV2 and TRBJ1-6; D may be TRBD1 (5 bases). V lost 7 bases and J 4 bases, leaving 11 bases between the germline ends. The CDR3 runs to 14 residues. Per the germline V gene, CDR1 is SNHLY and CDR2 is FYNNEI. The CDR3 region is CASNTDSYNSPLHF. The CDR3 DNA reads as TGTGCCAGCAACACTGACAGTTATAATTCACCCCTCCACTTT.

In its sample, this clonotype was seen a few times. The CDR3 spells CASSQMGQNTGELFF. The CDR3 bases are TGTGCCAGCAGCCAAATGGGCCAGAACACCGGGGAGCTGTTTTTT. The chain has TRBV4-2 and TRBJ2-2; no clear D. V gave up 2 bases and J gave up 1 base, with 8 bases separating them. This CDR3 region has 15 residues. Germline lookup yields CDR1 LGHNA and CDR2 YNFKEQ.

Many counts were recorded for this clonotype. The CDR3 nucleotides read TGTGCCAGTAGTATAGTCCCTCGGTCTTGGGGTGAGCAGTTCTTC. Translating gives CASSIVPRSWGEQFF. This chain links TRBV19 with TRBJ2-1; D is unresolved. Trimming shortened V by 1 base and J by 9 bases, and 16 bases separated the two germline ends. The CDR3 consists of 15 residues. Per germline, CDR1 LNHDA and CDR2 SQIVND (reference sequence).

The V gene is TRBV5-1, the J gene TRBJ2-3; 7 bases line up with TRBD2. Germline values: CDR1 SGHRS, CDR2 YFSETQ. This CDR3 contains 17 residues. V shed 3 bases and J 3 bases; nucleotides not matched to a gene: 13. CDR3 sequence reads: CASSSGDYPGGTDTQYF. CDR3 nucleotides: TGCGCCAGCAGCTCCGGGGATTACCCCGGGGGGACAGATACGCAGTATTTT.

This clonotype has ten or more counts. This chain uses TRBV25-1 with TRBJ1-2; unclear D gene. Germline V lookup: CDR1 MGHDK, CDR2 SYGVNS. The CDR3 length is 12 residues. V dropped 8 bases and J dropped 10 bases, with 17 bases sitting between them. The CDR3 region is CASLNPPFDYTF. The DNA of the CDR3 is TGTGCCAGCTTGAATCCTCCATTTGACTACACCTTC.

The gene calls are TRBV7-2 and TRBJ2-7; D is unresolved. Germline lookup yields CDR1 SGHTA and CDR2 FQGNSA. The CDR3 has 14 residues. The V end lost 5 bases, the J end lost 5 bases, and 16 bases lay between the germline ends. This CDR3 reads CASSRFGASHEQYF. The CDR3 DNA sequence: TGTGCCAGCAGCCGGTTTGGTGCTTCGCACGAGCAGTACTTC.

The rearrangement uses TRBV11-2 and TRBJ2-3; 7 nucleotides agree with TRBD2. The J segment lost 7 bases and the V segment lost 3 bases, leaving 13 bases of the junction unmatched. CDR3 size: 16 residues. Germline V gene lookup returns CDR1 SGHAT and CDR2 FQNNGV. In nucleotides, the CDR3 is TGTGCCAGCAGCTTCGGCTTACCGGGACTAACAAATACGCAGTATTTT. Encoded protein: CASSFGLPGLTNTQYF.

The sample holds many counts of this clonotype. This chain links TRBV7-8 with TRBJ2-7; 8 bases line up with TRBD2. The junction had 6 bases not matched to a gene; V was cut back by 5 bases and J by 3 bases. Germline values: CDR1 SGHVS, CDR2 FQNEAQ. The CDR3 runs 14 residues. CDR3 nucleotides: TGTGCCAGCAGCCCCCTCAGCGGGAGCTACGAGCAGTACTTC. As protein: CASSPLSGSYEQYF.

This clonotype has just a few counts. This rearrangement joins TRBV4-3 to TRBJ1-2, with TRBD1 matching 8 bases. The CDR3 sequence is 14 residues long. Germline CDR1 reads LGHNA; CDR2 reads YSLEER. The junction had 2 bases not matched to a gene; V was cut back by 1 base and J by 4 bases. The CDR3 bases are TGCGCCAGCAGCCAAGTTGACAGGGGCTATGGCTACACCTTC. Translating gives CASSQVDRGYGYTF.

This clonotype occurred many times. The chain employs TRBV11-2 and TRBJ2-6; D gene ambiguous. This CDR3 contains 13 residues. The germline gives CDR1 SGHAT, CDR2 FQNNGV. V was clipped by 7 bases and J by 2 bases, with 6 bases between them. CDR3 loop: CASIPAGANVLTF. In nucleotides, the CDR3 is TGTGCCAGCATCCCGGCTGGGGCCAACGTCCTGACTTTC.

At least ten counts were recorded for this clonotype. The J gene is TRBJ2-5, the V gene TRBV5-1; 11 positions agree with TRBD2. V was clipped by 5 bases and J by 2 bases; unmatched bases: 2. CDR1 and CDR2 (germline): SGHRS, YFSETQ. This CDR3 has 14 amino acids. DNA of the CDR3: TGCGCCAGCAGTCGACTAGCGGGACAAGAGACCCAGTACTTC. This codes for CASSRLAGQETQYF.

In this sample, this clonotype turned up many times. The chain combines TRBV5-1 with TRBJ2-5; 9 bases are shared with TRBD1. Germline trimming cut 4 bases from V and 5 bases from J; bases unmatched to any gene: 3. This CDR3 is 13 amino acids long. Germline CDR1 reads SGHRS; CDR2 reads YFSETQ. For the CDR3, the DNA is TGCGCCAGCAGCACCGGGACAGGGGAGACCCAGTACTTC. This sequence encodes CASSTGTGETQYF.

This clonotype was counted between two and nine times. The chain is built from TRBV2 and TRBJ1-1, with 8 bases aligning to TRBD1. CDR3 size: 12 residues. Germline assignment: CDR1 SNHLY and CDR2 FYNNEI. The V gene end was trimmed by 6 bases and the J gene end by 7 bases; junction bases not matched to a gene: 4. The CDR3 reads CASRTGQGEAFF. In nucleotides, the CDR3 is TGTGCCAGCAGAACCGGACAGGGTGAAGCTTTCTTT. The whole variable domain, remainder taken from reference TRBV2 and TRBJ1-1, is EPEVTQTPSHQVTQMGQEVILRCVPISNHLYFYWYRQILGQKVEFLVSFYNNEISEKSEIFDDQFSVERPDGSNFTLKIRSTKLEDSAMYFCASRTGQGEAFFGQGTRLTVV.

This clonotype was counted at least ten times. The CDR3 coding sequence is TGCGCCAGCAGCTTGGGAGTTCGAAGCACCGGGGAGCTGTTTTTT. This encodes CASSLGVRSTGELFF. This rearrangement joins TRBV5-1 to TRBJ2-2; D ambiguous. V lost 0 bases and J lost 4, with 10 bases in between. The germline V gene has CDR1 SGHRS and CDR2 YFSETQ. This CDR3 spans 15 amino acids.

Ten or more counts support this clonotype. The chain is built from TRBV19 and TRBJ2-1; D possibly corresponds to TRBD2 (5 bases). The V gene's germline CDR1 is LNHDA and CDR2 SQIVND (reference sequence). The germline V and J ends were trimmed by 5 bases and 4 bases, with 15 bases remaining between them. CDR3 length equals 15 residues. CDR3 sequence: CASSPNSGPYNEQFF. The CDR3 bases are TGTGCCAGTAGTCCAAACAGCGGTCCTTACAATGAGCAGTTCTTC. The full variable domain, in which reference TRBV19 and TRBJ2-1 provide the parts outside the CDR3, is DGGITQSPKYLFRKEGQNVTLSCEQNLNHDAMYWYRQDPGQGLRLIYYSQIVNDFQKGDIAEGYSVSREKKESFPLTVTSAQKNPTAFYLCASSPNSGPYNEQFFGPGTRLTVL.

This clonotype has at least ten counts. The chain combines TRBV11-2 with TRBJ1-5; 7 bases are a match to TRBD1. The germline CDR1 and CDR2 sequences are SGHAT and FQNNGV. This CDR3 is built from 14 residues. The trim removed 1 base at V and 5 bases at J, leaving 2 bases unmatched. The DNA of the CDR3 is TGTGCCAGCAGCTTAGCAGGGGGTGATCAGCCCCAGCATTTT. Translation: CASSLAGGDQPQHF.

The V gene is TRBV5-1, the J gene TRBJ1-2; D uncertain. This CDR3 region has 12 residues. The ends were cut back, 0 bases at V and 4 bases at J, with 4 bases in the middle. CDR1 is SGHRS and CDR2 is YFSETQ in the germline V gene. CDR3 region: CASSLDGYGYTF. CDR3 DNA: TGCGCCAGCAGCTTGGACGGCTATGGCTACACCTTC.

The sample holds many counts of this clonotype. The gene calls are TRBV3-1 and TRBJ1-1; D is ambiguous. CDR1 is LGHDT, CDR2 YNNKEL, per germline (reference sequence). Between the trimmed V and J ends, which lost 1 base and 5 bases, there was a span of 5 bases. The CDR3 has 12 amino acids. The DNA for the CDR3 is TGTGCCAGCAGCCAAGTTGGAACTGAAGCTTTCTTT. Amino acids: CASSQVGTEAFF.

This clonotype was recorded many times. The chain links TRBV21-1 to TRBJ2-7; TRBD1, as called in the table, went unchecked against the DNA. TRBV21-1 is annotated as a pseudogene. This CDR3 has 15 residues. The CDR3 coding sequence is TGTGCCAGCAGGAGGTTGAGGGGGACGTCGTACGAGCAGTACTTC. It yields the protein CASRRLRGTSYEQYF.

This clonotype has ten or more counts. The gene calls are TRBV19 and TRBJ2-2, with a tentative D call TRBD1 (5 bases). The CDR3 has 15 amino acids. Trimming left V 7 bases short and J 3 bases short, with 15 bases between. Germline-derived CDR1 and CDR2 are LNHDA and SQIVND (reference sequence). The CDR3 loop reads CASTPQAEYTGELFF. CDR3 DNA sequence: TGTGCCAGTACACCACAGGCGGAGTACACCGGGGAGCTGTTTTTT.

The chain links TRBV11-1 to TRBJ2-2; 10 bases agree with TRBD2. The trim removed 1 base at V and 4 bases at J, leaving 6 bases unmatched. The CDR3 runs 17 residues. The germline gives CDR1 SGHAT, CDR2 FQDESV (reference sequence). The CDR3 loop is CASSLEVWTSGTGELFF. The CDR3 DNA is TGTGCCAGCAGCTTAGAAGTTTGGACTAGCGGCACCGGGGAGCTGTTTTTT.

Ten or more counts support this clonotype. The chain recombines TRBV5-1 with TRBJ1-2, with TRBD1 as a possible D gene (6 bases). The CDR3 sequence is 14 residues long. The V gene lost 6 bases and the J gene lost 6 bases, with 18 bases spanning the gap. Germline CDR1 and CDR2: SGHRS and YFSETQ. CDR3: CASTLGAGGDGYTF. The CDR3 nucleotides read TGCGCCAGCACTCTGGGGGCTGGGGGAGATGGCTACACCTTC. The full variable domain, its missing parts supplied by reference TRBV5-1 and TRBJ1-2, is KAGVTQTPRYLIKTRGQQVTLSCSPISGHRSVSWYQQTPGQGLQFLFEYFSETQRNKGNFPGRFSGRQFSNSRSEMNVSTLELGDSALYLCASTLGAGGDGYTFGSGTRLTVV.

This clonotype was observed many times. The chain's CDR3 is CSAQGEVQETQYF. Written as DNA, the CDR3 is TGCAGTGCTCAGGGGGAAGTCCAAGAGACCCAGTACTTC. The V gene is TRBV20-1, the J gene TRBJ2-5; 7 bases fit TRBD1. The CDR3 has 13 amino acids. The junction had 4 bases not matched to a gene; V was cut back by 5 bases and J by 1 base. Germline assignment: CDR1 DFQATT and CDR2 SNEGSKA (reference sequence).

At least ten counts were recorded for this clonotype. The chain couples TRBV7-9 to TRBJ2-1; the match to TRBD2 covers 9 bases. There are 13 residues in the CDR3. Germline trimming cut 3 bases from V and 7 bases from J; bases unmatched to any gene: 1. Germline V gene lookup returns CDR1 SEHNR and CDR2 FQNEAQ (reference sequence). The CDR3 nucleotides read TGTGCCAGCAGCTTGGGACTAGCAAATGAGCAGTTCTTC. This gives the protein CASSLGLANEQFF.

This clonotype was counted ten times or more. V usage is TRBV6-5 and J usage is TRBJ2-1, with D perhaps being TRBD1 or TRBD2 (6 bases each). Germline lookup yields CDR1 MNHEY and CDR2 SVGAGI. The V gene lost 5 bases and the J gene lost 13 bases, with 15 bases spanning the gap. The CDR3 is 12 residues long. DNA of the CDR3: TGTGCCAGCAGTGCAACCGGGGGCACCCAGTTCTTC. Protein: CASSATGGTQFF.

This clonotype has only a few counts. This chain links TRBV6-1 with TRBJ2-1; D is perhaps TRBD1 (6 bases). CDR3 size: 13 residues. V shed 10 bases and J shed 8 bases, with 18 bases lying between them. CDR1 is MNHNS, CDR2 SASEGT, per germline. CDR3 bases: TGTGCCACCACGGAGGACAGAATCGATGAGCAGTTCTTC. Translated, it gives CATTEDRIDEQFF.

This clonotype was observed at least ten times. The chain carries TRBV27 and TRBJ2-5, with TRBD1 identical over 9 bases. Germline V gene lookup returns CDR1 MNHEY and CDR2 SMNVEV (reference sequence). V was clipped by 5 bases and J by 3 bases; unmatched bases: 7. There are 15 residues in the CDR3. As DNA, the CDR3 is TGTGCCAGCAGTCAACAACAGGGGGCCGAAGAGACCCAGTACTTC. It yields the protein CASSQQQGAEETQYF.

This clonotype was picked up a small number of times. V gene TRBV18 combines with J gene TRBJ1-5, with TRBD1 as a possible D gene (5 bases). CDR1 is KGHSH and CDR2 is LQKENI in the germline V gene. The V and J ends lost 0 bases and 7 bases respectively, with 7 bases between them. This CDR3 region has 13 residues. The CDR3, as DNA: TGTGCCAGCTCACCACCGGGGGGGCAGCCCCAGCATTTT. Translated: CASSPPGGQPQHF.